This entry lists 18 T cell receptor beta chains sequenced from one sample in a study of shared clonotypes between healthy human individuals. Sequencing used immunoSEQ multiplex PCR; TCRdb keeps in-frame clones, though not all of them. Altogether 650,000 to 700,000 clones are present, less than 95% being singletons, with the ten largest covering 34%. Source material: memory CD8+ T cells from PBMCs. Subset given: CD45RO+ cells pooled with CCR7-negative TemRA cells. The receptors were sampled from a man in his late teens or twenties in good health. Some clones in this sample may be carry-over from other donors' samples.

This chain joins TRBV21-1 and TRBJ2-7; the table gives TRBD1 as D, unverified against the DNA. TRBV21-1 is shown as a pseudogene. The CDR3 covers 15 residues. The DNA of the CDR3 is TGTGCCAGCAGCAACCGGGACAGGGACCTTAGGGAGCAGTACTTC. Translated, it gives CASSNRDRDLREQYF.

V is TRBV7-6 and J is TRBJ2-1; 9 nucleotides match TRBD2. Germline CDR1 is SGHVS and CDR2 is FNYEAQ. Trimming cost V 5 bases and J 8 bases; bases outside gene matches: 10. The CDR3 contains 15 residues. The CDR3 DNA reads as TGTGCCAGCAGCCGCTTAGCGGGAGCCCTCGATGAGCAGTTCTTC. This codes for CASSRLAGALDEQFF.

The chain recombines TRBV5-6 with TRBJ2-2; 9 bases fit TRBD1. The CDR3 spans 14 residues. Trimming removed 2 bases from V and 6 bases from J; junction bases left unmatched: 2. Germline CDR1 SGHDT, CDR2 YYEEEE. The CDR3 reads CASSLQGASGELFF. CDR3 nucleotide sequence: TGTGCCAGCAGCTTACAGGGGGCGTCCGGGGAGCTGTTTTTT.

The chain couples TRBV28 to TRBJ2-1, with D possibly called TRBD1 or TRBD2 (5 bases each). The CDR3 consists of 14 residues. The germline CDR1 and CDR2 sequences are MDHEN and SYDVKM. V dropped 4 bases and J dropped 6 bases, with 13 bases sitting between them. The CDR3 sequence is CASSYSFGGNEQFF. CDR3 DNA sequence: TGTGCCAGCAGTTACTCGTTTGGGGGCAATGAGCAGTTCTTC.

Turning to this clone: Other DNA sequences within the sample encode an identical CDR3. J is TRBJ2-3 and V is TRBV9, with TRBD2 as a possible D gene (5 bases). CDR3 length: 15 residues. Trimming shortened V by 0 bases and J by 0 bases, and 8 bases separated the two germline ends. Germline V gives CDR1 SGDLS, CDR2 YYNGEE. The CDR3 nucleotides are TGTGCCAGCAGCGTAGCGGGAATTAGCACAGATACGCAGTATTTT. It translates to CASSVAGISTDTQYF.

The chain recombines TRBV28 with TRBJ1-1, with D possibly matching TRBD1 (5 bases). The V gene's germline CDR1 is MDHEN and CDR2 SYDVKM. Trimming stripped 4 bases from V and 11 bases from J, with 11 bases between. This CDR3 has 11 amino acids. As DNA, the CDR3 is TGTGCCAGCAGTTGGGCAGGGTGGGCTTTCTTT. It is translated as CASSWAGWAFF.

This clone was counted once. The chain couples TRBV2 to TRBJ2-1; 8 nucleotides match TRBD2. Trimming at V came to 4 bases and at J to 0 bases, leaving 2 bases not matched to a gene. Germline V gene data show CDR1 as SNHLY and CDR2 as FYNNEI. CDR3 size: 15 residues. The CDR3 nucleotides read TGTGCCAGCAGTGTAGCGGGAAACTCCTACAATGAGCAGTTCTTC. This sequence encodes CASSVAGNSYNEQFF.

This rearrangement joins TRBV30 to TRBJ2-1; 7 bases are a match to TRBD2. The germline V gene encodes CDR1 GTSNPN and CDR2 SVGIG (reference sequence). V was clipped by 3 bases and J by 1 base; unmatched bases: 9. CDR3 length: 16 residues. The CDR3 DNA follows: TGTGCCTGGAGCCCCTGGTTGGGGGGGTCCTACAATGAGCAGTTCTTC. Its protein is CAWSPWLGGSYNEQFF.

The gene calls are TRBV7-9 and TRBJ2-3, with 8 bases identical to TRBD1. Per the germline V gene, CDR1 is SEHNR and CDR2 is FQNEAQ (reference sequence). The trim removed 4 bases at V and 3 bases at J, leaving 9 bases unmatched. This CDR3 comprises 16 residues. CDR3 in DNA: TGTGCCAGCAGCTCTCGCCGGGACAGGCGAACAGATACGCAGTATTTT. Translation: CASSSRRDRRTDTQYF.

This chain connects TRBV5-6 to TRBJ2-3, with no clear D. CDR3 size: 16 residues. In germline, CDR1 is SGHDT, CDR2 YYEEEE. Trimming stripped 4 bases from V and 2 bases from J, with 17 bases between. The CDR3 reads CASSTQPRSVTDTQYF. In DNA, the CDR3 is TGTGCCAGCAGCACCCAACCTAGGAGTGTCACAGATACGCAGTATTTT.

The gene calls are TRBV7-6 and TRBJ2-2, with 9 positions matching TRBD2. Per germline, CDR1 SGHVS and CDR2 FNYEAQ. The CDR3 has 16 residues. Trimming at V came to 5 bases and at J to 4 bases, leaving 8 bases not matched to a gene. The CDR3 spells CASSPLAGDPTGELFF. The CDR3 DNA is TGTGCCAGCAGCCCCTTAGCGGGAGACCCCACCGGGGAGCTGTTTTTT.

The chain has TRBV5-1 and TRBJ2-3; perhaps TRBD1 as D (6 bases). The germline gives CDR1 SGHRS, CDR2 YFSETQ. V lost 0 bases and J lost 3, with 14 bases in between. The CDR3 totals 16 residues. In nucleotides, the CDR3 is TGCGCCAGCAGCTTGGGCAGGGGCGTGGTGACAGATACGCAGTATTTT. Translating it yields CASSLGRGVVTDTQYF. The variable domain in full, with the rest retrieved from reference TRBV5-1 and TRBJ2-3, is KAGVTQTPRYLIKTRGQQVTLSCSPISGHRSVSWYQQTPGQGLQFLFEYFSETQRNKGNFPGRFSGRQFSNSRSEMNVSTLELGDSALYLCASSLGRGVVTDTQYFGPGTRLTVL.

This chain links TRBV7-6 with TRBJ2-7, with no clear D. The germline V gene encodes CDR1 SGHVS and CDR2 FNYEAQ. V dropped 3 bases and J dropped 5 bases, with 20 bases sitting between them. The CDR3 totals 16 residues. The CDR3 nucleotides read TGTGCCAGCAGCTTGTCGGAAGAAGCGCAGTTAAACGAGCAGTACTTC. Its translation: CASSLSEEAQLNEQYF.

This clone showed up many times. The chain combines TRBV4-1 with TRBJ2-3, with 10 bases identical to TRBD1. The CDR3 is 14 amino acids. V lost 4 bases to trimming and J lost 3 bases; unmatched junction nucleotides: 1. CDR1 is MGHRA, CDR2 YSYEKL, per germline. The DNA for the CDR3 is TGCGCCAGCAGCCCGGGACAGGGGACAGATACGCAGTATTTT. Protein: CASSPGQGTDTQYF.

CDR3 nucleotides: TGTGCCAGCAGCGGGGACAGGTCTTCGGGAAACACCATATATTTT. Residues: CASSGDRSSGNTIYF. The chain recombines TRBV13 with TRBJ1-3; 8 bases line up with TRBD1. Germline V CDR1 and CDR2: PRHDT, FYEKMQ (reference sequence). The junction had 7 bases not matched to a gene; V was cut back by 5 bases and J by 4 bases. The CDR3 extends over 15 amino acids.

The chain employs TRBV28 and TRBJ1-2; perhaps TRBD1 as D (6 bases). CDR1 MDHEN and CDR2 SYDVKM come from the germline V gene. The CDR3 is made up of 15 amino acids. V was cut by 5 bases and J by 6 bases, with 19 bases left in between. CDR3 in DNA: TGTGCCAGCAGTCTCAACAGGGTCCCGGGGGATGGCTACACCTTC. Amino acid sequence: CASSLNRVPGDGYTF.

This rearrangement joins TRBV28 to TRBJ2-5, with 8 bases matching TRBD1. CDR1 and CDR2 (germline): MDHEN, SYDVKM. V was pared by 6 bases and J by 9 bases, with 12 bases of the junction left unmatched. The CDR3 spans 14 residues. CDR3 bases: TGTGCCAGCAGCCTAAGGGGCAGGGGGCAGCCCCAGTACTTC. Residues: CASSLRGRGQPQYF.

The V call is TRBV25-1, the J call TRBJ2-1; 12 bases are shared with TRBD2. The CDR3 is made up of 15 amino acids. From germline, CDR1 is MGHDK and CDR2 SYGVNS. With 1 base clipped from V and 6 bases from J, the junction kept 1 base outside the gene matches. The CDR3 here is CASSEWGLAGNEQFF. CDR3 bases: TGTGCCAGCAGTGAATGGGGACTAGCGGGCAATGAGCAGTTCTTC. The full variable domain, completed using reference TRBV25-1 and TRBJ2-1, is EADIYQTPRYLVIGTGKKITLECSQTMGHDKMYWYQQDPGMELHLIHYSYGVNSTEKGDLSSESTVSRIRTEHFPLTLESARPSHTSQYLCASSEWGLAGNEQFFGPGTRLTVL.